This T cell receptor beta chain was sequenced during a study of blood T cell repertoires in COVID-19. Study background: Acute and convalescent COVID-19 specimens originated in the United States, Italy and Spain.

This clone was found a few times. In the source study's methods: Researchers report that nucleated cell counts were estimated from reference gene primer amplification. The assay was immunoSEQ multiplex PCR, and TCRdb's table has in-frame clones only and misses some. The V and J calls and clone size were taken over from that table, and D and trimming were inferred from the DNA. The sample yields around 390,000 clones, approximately 87% seen once. This CDR3 is 13 amino acids long. CDR1 is SNHLY, CDR2 FYNNEI, per germline. V was cut by 3 bases and J by 2 bases, with 7 bases left in between. This chain uses TRBV2 with TRBJ1-1; possibly TRBD1 for D (6 bases). The source of this sequence is a woman aged 50 to 65 who had recovered from COVID-19. The sequencing sample was made of PBMCs or T cells enriched from blood (not recorded which). The CDR3 loop reads CASSEDRNTEAFF. The CDR3 region has the DNA TGTGCCAGCAGTGAGGACAGAAACACTGAAGCTTTCTTT.